The 3 T cell receptor beta chains below all came from one sample that was sequenced in a study of blood T cell repertoires in COVID-19 (TCRdb year 2020). Libraries were built with the immunoSEQ multiplex PCR assay. As stored in TCRdb, this immuneACCESS dataset retains in-frame rearrangements with V and J assigned. A fraction of the clones does not appear; measured against another copy, unresolved V genes explain less than half of the discrepancy, and the remainder lacks a known reason. The sample yields around 40,000 clones; roughly 90% were counted once. The ten most abundant clones make up 13% to 15% of the sample. Material for sequencing was peripheral blood. The receptors come from a human donor in a cohort sampled during active COVID-19.

This rearrangement joins TRBV18 to TRBJ1-1, with TRBD1 matching over 9 bases. V lost 3 bases, J lost 1 base, and 3 bases stayed unmatched. CDR1 KGHSH and CDR2 LQKENI come from the germline V gene. The CDR3 contains 15 residues. This CDR3 reads CASSPRTGENTEAFF. The CDR3 bases are TGTGCCAGCTCACCCCGGACAGGGGAGAACACTGAAGCTTTCTTT.

This clone appeared once. This chain links TRBV30 with TRBJ1-6; D possibly corresponds to TRBD1 (5 bases). Germline loops: CDR1 GTSNPN, CDR2 SVGIG (reference sequence). Trimming took off 2 bases at V and 7 bases at J, with 15 bases between the two ends. The CDR3 consists of 15 residues. CDR3 sequence (DNA): TGTGCCTGGAGTCGCGGGGGTTCGAGGAATTCACCCCTCCACTTT. As protein: CAWSRGGSRNSPLHF.

The genes are TRBV5-1 and TRBJ2-1; 7 bases fit TRBD2. CDR3 length: 15 residues. The V gene end was trimmed by 5 bases and the J gene end by 8 bases; junction bases not matched to a gene: 13. The V gene's germline CDR1 is SGHRS and CDR2 YFSETQ. The CDR3 reads CASRAGTTPRDEQFF. The CDR3 DNA is TGCGCCAGCAGGGCGGGGACTACTCCTAGGGATGAGCAGTTCTTC.